Below, 26 T cell receptor beta chains from the same sample are listed, as sequenced in a study of Graves' ophthalmopathy and Graves' hyperthyroidism. Investigators amplified TCR beta CDR3 regions from RNA transcripts. First-round RT-PCR employed HTBI primers, with a second-round multiplex PCR after it. TCRdb re-called the multiplex PCR reads with MiXCR, one entry per CDR3 protein. The data hold 200,000 to 300,000 distinct CDR3 sequences, with 45% observed a single time. Specimen: peripheral blood. The receptors originated from an adult man with Graves' ophthalmopathy.

This clonotype was observed at least ten times. The V call is TRBV10-3, the J call TRBJ2-7; TRBD2 aligns across 12 bases. After removal of 4 bases from V and 4 bases from J, the junction contained 2 bases not matched to a gene. The CDR3 sequence is 14 residues long. Germline V CDR1 and CDR2: ENHRY, SYGVKD. The CDR3 sequence is CAISAGTSGYEQYF. The CDR3 nucleotides read TGTGCCATCAGTGCGGGGACTAGCGGGTACGAGCAGTACTTC.

This clonotype was recorded a few times. The rearrangement joins TRBV10-3 to TRBJ2-2; D might be TRBD1 (5 bases). This CDR3 comprises 15 residues. The ends were cut back, 2 bases at V and 5 bases at J, with 12 bases in the middle. The germline gives CDR1 ENHRY, CDR2 SYGVKD. CDR3 in amino acids: CAISEGALGTGELFF. DNA for the CDR3: TGTGCCATCAGTGAGGGGGCGCTGGGGACCGGGGAGCTGTTTTTT.

The V gene is TRBV6-5, the J gene TRBJ2-5; D is tentatively TRBD1 or TRBD2 (6 bases each). Germline V CDR1 and CDR2: MNHEY, SVGAGI. The CDR3 extends over 13 amino acids. Deletions cut 6 bases from V and 9 bases from J, with 17 bases between. CDR3 DNA: TGTGCCAGCAGCCGACAGGTTGGGGAGGCCCAGTACTTC. Protein: CASSRQVGEAQYF.

Notes on this clonotype: At one end, the junction sequence differs from germline, possibly due to a read error. The CDR3 bases are TGCGCCCGCAGCCCTGGACAGCTATCTAATGAAAAACTGTTTTTT. Translating gives CARSPGQLSNEKLFF. The chain has TRBV5-1 and TRBJ1-4; D may be TRBD1 (6 bases). This CDR3 is 15 amino acids long. Germline V gene lookup returns CDR1 SGHRS and CDR2 YFSETQ.

The chain couples TRBV20-1 to TRBJ2-7, with TRBD2 as a possible D gene (5 bases). Germline V CDR1 and CDR2: DFQATT, SNEGSKA (reference sequence). This CDR3 has 12 residues. V lost 3 bases and J lost 4, with 10 bases in between. CDR3: CSARDSKYEQYF. Here the CDR3 DNA reads TGCAGTGCTAGGGACTCCAAGTACGAGCAGTACTTC.

J is TRBJ2-7 and V is TRBV25-1; TRBD2 agrees at 10 bases. V trimming: 6 bases; J trimming: 4 bases; junction bases outside the gene matches: 15. This CDR3 contains 17 residues. Germline lookup yields CDR1 MGHDK and CDR2 SYGVNS. This CDR3 reads CASSQRQSGRASYEQYF. As DNA, the CDR3 is TGTGCCAGCAGCCAACGTCAGAGCGGGAGGGCCTCTTACGAGCAGTACTTC.

This clonotype was counted a few times. The rearrangement uses TRBV20-1 and TRBJ1-1; the D is unclear. The V gene lost 0 bases and the J gene lost 1 base, with 6 bases spanning the gap. The germline V gene encodes CDR1 DFQATT and CDR2 SNEGSKA (reference sequence). CDR3 length: 13 amino acids. As DNA, the CDR3 is TGCAGTGCTAGAGATATGGCGAACACTGAAGCTTTCTTT. It yields the protein CSARDMANTEAFF.

This clonotype was seen at least ten times. V usage is TRBV10-2 and J usage is TRBJ2-7; D unresolved. V gave up 3 bases and J gave up 6 bases, with 9 bases separating them. Germline CDR1 reads WSHSY; CDR2 reads SAAADI. This CDR3 has 12 amino acids. The CDR3 DNA follows: TGCGCCAGCAGTGATCTACGGAGCGAGCAGTACTTC. Protein: CASSDLRSEQYF.

V gene TRBV12-3 or TRBV12-4 combines with J gene TRBJ1-1; 7 nucleotides match TRBD1. The CDR3 totals 13 residues. V lost 3 bases and J lost 9; bases outside the gene matches: 7. This CDR3 is CASSFMGGQKAFF. The CDR3 DNA sequence: TGTGCCAGCAGTTTTATGGGGGGACAGAAAGCTTTCTTT.

The chain combines TRBV7-9 with TRBJ2-5, with D unresolved. Trimming shortened V by 5 bases and J by 5 bases, and 9 bases separated the two germline ends. This CDR3 comprises 12 residues. The germline V gene encodes CDR1 SEHNR and CDR2 FQNEAQ (reference sequence). CDR3 DNA: TGTGCCAGCAGCCGCCTGTGGGAGACCCAGTACTTC. Its protein product is CASSRLWETQYF.

V is TRBV9 and J is TRBJ1-1, with 7 bases matching TRBD1. The germline V gene encodes CDR1 SGDLS and CDR2 YYNGEE. The CDR3 is 16 residues long. Germline trimming cut 0 bases from V and 3 bases from J; bases unmatched to any gene: 8. CDR3 sequence: CASSVALTGTDTEAFF. In DNA, the CDR3 is TGTGCCAGCAGCGTAGCCCTGACAGGGACGGACACTGAAGCTTTCTTT.

The gene calls are TRBV19 and TRBJ1-1, with a possible D match to TRBD1 (5 bases). This CDR3 comprises 13 residues. Trimming left V 6 bases short and J 1 base short, with 9 bases between. Germline CDR1 LNHDA, CDR2 SQIVND (reference sequence). The DNA of the CDR3 is TGTGCCAGTAGCCCGACAGCGAACACTGAAGCTTTCTTT. Residues: CASSPTANTEAFF.

This clonotype was detected a few times. The chain links TRBV24-1 to TRBJ1-5, with 10 bases that match TRBD1. Losses at the gene ends were 4 bases for V and 1 base for J; bases not matched to a gene: 3. This CDR3 has 16 residues. Germline V gives CDR1 KGHDR, CDR2 SFDVKD. This CDR3 reads CATSDGDRGSNQPQHF. CDR3 in DNA: TGTGCCACCAGTGACGGGGACAGGGGAAGCAATCAGCCCCAGCATTTT.

This clonotype was counted a few times. The V call is TRBV10-1, the J call TRBJ2-7, with 8 bases fitting TRBD1. Germline V gene lookup returns CDR1 WNHNN and CDR2 SYGVQD (reference sequence). The CDR3 length is 16 residues. The V and J ends lost 3 bases and 4 bases, in that order; junction bases with no gene match: 11. CDR3 coding DNA: TGCGCCAGCAGTGACCGTTGGGCAGGGGGCGGATACGAGCAGTACTTC. This gives the protein CASSDRWAGGGYEQYF.

This clonotype was recorded once. This chain joins TRBV5-1 and TRBJ2-7, with 7 bases fitting TRBD2. The CDR3 has 14 amino acids. The trim removed 2 bases at V and 3 bases at J, leaving 5 bases unmatched. In germline, CDR1 is SGHRS, CDR2 YFSETQ. This chain's CDR3 is CASSFEGGDYEQYF. The CDR3 DNA follows: TGCGCCAGCAGCTTCGAGGGAGGGGACTACGAGCAGTACTTC.

Note on this clonotype: A much bigger clone sits one base away, suggesting this may be a read error. This CDR3 fails to terminate in the conserved phenylalanine or tryptophan, so it likely reflects a read error. The J gene is TRBJ1-2, the V gene TRBV19, with D hard to call. The V end lost 3 bases, the J end lost 5 bases, and 4 bases lay between the germline ends. From germline, CDR1 is LNHDA and CDR2 SQIVND (reference sequence). The CDR3 contains 11 residues. CDR3 bases: TGTGCCAGTAGTATCGAGTATGGCTACACCCTC. As protein: CASSIEYGYTL.

The chain joins TRBV29-1 to TRBJ1-4, with D unclear. The CDR3 is 12 amino acids. Germline assignment: CDR1 SQVTM and CDR2 ANQGSEA. V was cut by 4 bases and J by 4 bases, with 7 bases left in between. The CDR3: CSVAGNNEKLFF. Written as DNA, the CDR3 is TGCAGCGTTGCCGGGAATAATGAAAAACTGTTTTTT.

This clonotype was seen ten or more times. The V call is TRBV2, the J call TRBJ1-6, with 8 positions matching TRBD1. With V trimmed by 4 bases and J by 9 bases, 8 bases remained unmatched. From germline, CDR1 is SNHLY and CDR2 FYNNEI. The CDR3 runs to 15 residues. CDR3 loop: CASSGTGLFGSPLHF. The CDR3 DNA follows: TGTGCCAGCAGTGGGACAGGGTTGTTCGGTTCACCCCTCCACTTT.

This CDR3 is CSAPDGNGEAFF. The DNA of the CDR3 is TGCAGTGCTCCGGACGGTAACGGTGAAGCTTTCTTT. The genes are TRBV20-1 and TRBJ1-1; no definite D call. This CDR3 is built from 12 residues. Trimming shortened V by 5 bases and J by 7 bases, and 14 bases separated the two germline ends. The germline CDR1 and CDR2 sequences are DFQATT and SNEGSKA (reference sequence).

The V call is TRBV12-3 or TRBV12-4, the J call TRBJ2-7; D is uncertain. The CDR3 runs to 12 residues. V lost 3 bases, J lost 5 bases, and 8 bases lay in between. The CDR3 sequence: CASSLAPHEQYF. The DNA for the CDR3 is TGTGCCAGCAGTTTGGCGCCCCACGAGCAGTACTTC.

This clonotype appeared many times. The V call is TRBV5-1, the J call TRBJ1-2; D gene unclear. V was clipped by 0 bases and J by 4 bases, with 10 bases between them. The CDR3 length is 14 residues. Per the germline V gene, CDR1 is SGHRS and CDR2 is YFSETQ. CDR3 amino acids: CASSLELGSYGYTF. The CDR3 coding sequence is TGCGCCAGCAGCTTGGAGTTAGGGTCCTATGGCTACACCTTC.

In this sample, this clonotype turned up a few times. The gene calls are TRBV7-9 and TRBJ1-1; D unclear. The CDR3 is 13 residues long. Germline V CDR1 and CDR2: SEHNR, FQNEAQ (reference sequence). The V end lost 1 base, the J end lost 4 bases, and 7 bases lay between the germline ends. For the CDR3, the DNA is TGTGCCAGCAGCTTAGACACTTCCACTGAAGCTTTCTTT. This sequence encodes CASSLDTSTEAFF.

V and J are TRBV5-4 and TRBJ2-2, with D unresolved. Germline CDR1 reads SGHNT; CDR2 reads YYREEE (reference sequence). The CDR3 consists of 13 residues. Trimming stripped 5 bases from V and 6 bases from J, with 11 bases between. CDR3 amino acids: CASRFGVAGELFF. The CDR3 DNA is TGTGCCAGCAGATTCGGTGTTGCCGGGGAGCTGTTTTTT.

The chain carries TRBV7-2 and TRBJ2-2; tentative D call: TRBD2 (6 bases). The CDR3 runs 14 residues. Trimming pared 5 bases from V and 6 bases from J, leaving 13 bases between. The V gene's germline CDR1 is SGHTA and CDR2 FQGNSA. CDR3 DNA: TGTGCCAGCAGCCCGGGACGCGGGGCCGGGGAGCTGTTTTTT. This encodes CASSPGRGAGELFF. Filled out from reference TRBV7-2 and TRBJ2-2, the complete variable domain reads GAGVSQSPSNKVTEKGKDVELRCDPISGHTALYWYRQSLGQGLEFLIYFQGNSAPDKSGLPSDRFSAERTGGSVSTLTIQRTQQEDSAVYLCASSPGRGAGELFFGEGSRLTVL.

The chain uses TRBV7-9 and TRBJ1-2; the D gene is possibly TRBD1 (6 bases). Germline loops: CDR1 SEHNR, CDR2 FQNEAQ (reference sequence). The CDR3 runs to 15 residues. V dropped 5 bases and J dropped 4 bases, with 17 bases sitting between them. CDR3 bases: TGTGCCAGCAGCCAAGAGGCACAGGGCATCTATGGCTACACCTTC. Protein sequence: CASSQEAQGIYGYTF.

The J gene is TRBJ2-7, the V gene TRBV5-1; D is unclear. Germline V gives CDR1 SGHRS, CDR2 YFSETQ. V gave up 0 bases and J gave up 6 bases, with 13 bases separating them. The CDR3 length is 14 residues. CDR3 nucleotide sequence: TGCGCCAGCAGCTTGGCCCCGACACCTTCCGAGCAGTACTTC. Translating gives CASSLAPTPSEQYF.